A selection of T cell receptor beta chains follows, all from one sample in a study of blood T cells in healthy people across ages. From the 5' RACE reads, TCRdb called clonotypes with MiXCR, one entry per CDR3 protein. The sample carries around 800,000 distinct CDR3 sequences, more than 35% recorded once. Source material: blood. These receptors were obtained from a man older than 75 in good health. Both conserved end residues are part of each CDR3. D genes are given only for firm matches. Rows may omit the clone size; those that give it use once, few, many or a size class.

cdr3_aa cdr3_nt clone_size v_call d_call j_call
CASSYSTGEAWHF TGTGCCAGCAGTTACTCGACAGGGGAAGCGTGGCATTTT NA TRBV6-6 TRBD1 TRBJ1-5
CASSDRGWGTEQYF TGTGCCAGCAGTGATAGAGGGTGGGGAACCGAGCAGTACTTC once TRBV25-1 NA TRBJ2-7
CASSPSGRATIPYEQYF TGTGCCAGCAGCCCTAGCGGCAGGGCTACAATCCCCTACGAGCAGTACTTC NA TRBV7-2 TRBD2 TRBJ2-7
CASNPLGAGYEQYF TGTGCCAGCAATCCTCTCGGGGCTGGTTACGAGCAGTACTTC NA TRBV12-3/TRBV12-4 NA TRBJ2-7
CASSQDLYRGSYNEQFF TGCGCCAGCAGCCAAGATCTTTATAGAGGGTCCTACAATGAGCAGTTCTTC NA TRBV4-3 NA TRBJ2-1
CAISGYVEYGYTF TGTGCCATCAGTGGGTACGTGGAGTATGGCTACACCTTC NA TRBV10-3 NA TRBJ1-2
CASSGQVNNEQYF TGTGCCAGCAGTGGACAGGTAAACAATGAGCAGTACTTC NA TRBV2 NA TRBJ2-7
CSATPRDRGTDTQYF TGCAGTGCTACTCCCCGGGACAGGGGTACAGATACGCAGTATTTT NA TRBV20-1 TRBD1 TRBJ2-3
CASSLIQGTYNEQFF TGTGCCAGCAGTTTGATACAGGGGACCTACAATGAGCAGTTCTTC NA TRBV12-3/TRBV12-4 TRBD1 TRBJ2-1
CASSHSGKEDNEQFF TGTGCCAGCAGCCATAGCGGGAAAGAGGACAATGAGCAGTTCTTC few TRBV11-2 TRBD2 TRBJ2-1
CSASGGISYEQYF TGCAGTGCTAGCGGGGGGATCTCCTACGAGCAGTACTTC NA TRBV20-1 TRBD2 TRBJ2-7
CASSDGTSEIYEQYF TGTGCCAGCAGTGACGGGACTAGCGAAATCTACGAGCAGTACTTC NA TRBV6-2/TRBV6-3 TRBD2 TRBJ2-7
CSARSDHNNEQFF TGCAGTGCTAGATCGGACCATAACAATGAGCAGTTCTTC NA TRBV20-1 NA TRBJ2-1
CASSPEAGTSHEQFF TGTGCCAGCAGCCCAGAGGCGGGAACTTCCCATGAGCAGTTCTTC NA TRBV7-9 NA TRBJ2-1
CASSSPGTAPFF TGTGCCAGCAGCTCACCCGGGACCGCCCCGTTCTTC NA TRBV7-2 NA TRBJ2-1
CASSQGGINEQFF TGCGCCAGCAGCCAAGGAGGGATCAATGAGCAGTTCTTC NA TRBV4-1 NA TRBJ2-1
CASSFHRQGAQPQHF TGTGCCAGCAGTTTCCATAGACAGGGGGCTCAGCCCCAGCATTTT NA TRBV6-2/TRBV6-3 TRBD1 TRBJ1-5
CSARPKSTPTDTQYF TGCAGTGCTAGACCTAAAAGTACCCCAACAGATACGCAGTATTTT NA TRBV20-1 NA TRBJ2-3
CASSQDYRPPLHF TGCGCCAGCAGCCAAGATTATCGGCCACCCCTCCACTTT NA TRBV4-1 NA TRBJ1-6
CASSPGTGGDTQYF TGTGCCAGCAGCCCCGGGACTGGGGGAGATACGCAGTATTTT NA TRBV7-2 NA TRBJ2-3
CSARVLGGLAGYNEQFF TGCAGTGCTAGAGTCTTGGGGGGACTAGCGGGTTACAATGAGCAGTTCTTC NA TRBV20-1 TRBD2 TRBJ2-1
CGTHDSSGEQYF TGCGGTACACACGACTCAAGTGGCGAGCAGTACTTC NA TRBV20-1 NA TRBJ2-7
CASSSTRGAGETQYF TGTGCCAGCAGTTCCACGAGGGGTGCCGGGGAGACCCAGTACTTC few TRBV6-2/TRBV6-3 NA TRBJ2-5
CASSRNLAAEQFF TGTGCCAGCAGTCGAAACCTAGCTGCTGAGCAGTTCTTC NA TRBV12-3/TRBV12-4 NA TRBJ2-1
CSVEYSSNEQFF TGCAGCGTTGAATATAGCTCCAATGAGCAGTTCTTC many TRBV29-1 NA TRBJ2-1
CASSLNGDWAYEQYF TGTGCCAGCAGTTTAAACGGCGATTGGGCCTACGAGCAGTACTTC NA TRBV7-9 NA TRBJ2-7
CSVEEGAQGSDTQYF TGCAGCGTTGAAGAGGGGGCACAGGGGTCAGATACGCAGTATTTT many TRBV29-1 TRBD1 TRBJ2-3
CASSFGLGGEKLFF TGTGCCAGCAGCTTTGGACTTGGGGGTGAAAAACTGTTTTTT NA TRBV7-2 NA TRBJ1-4
CSAPGTSGFYNEQFF TGCAGTGCCCCGGGGACTAGCGGATTCTACAATGAGCAGTTCTTC many TRBV20-1 TRBD2 TRBJ2-1
CAWMEGLSYEQYF TGTGCCTGGATGGAGGGATTATCCTACGAGCAGTACTTC NA TRBV30 NA TRBJ2-7
CASSQEGAGTSPYNEQFF TGTGCCAGCAGCCAAGAAGGGGCCGGGACTAGCCCCTACAATGAGCAGTTCTTC NA TRBV4-2 TRBD2 TRBJ2-1
CASTPPGLETQYF TGTGCCAGCACCCCGCCGGGGTTAGAGACCCAGTACTTC NA TRBV11-3 NA TRBJ2-5
CASSLGRETSYEQYF TGTGCCAGCAGCTTAGGACGTGAAACCTCCTACGAGCAGTACTTC NA TRBV7-9 NA TRBJ2-7
CASSRERMYGEQYF TGTGCCAGCAGCCGGGAGCGGATGTATGGCGAGCAGTACTTC NA TRBV12-3/TRBV12-4 NA TRBJ2-7
CSARGRTYEQYF TGCAGTGCTAGAGGACGGACCTACGAGCAGTACTTC NA TRBV20-1 NA TRBJ2-7
CASSLSVGTTSNTQYF TGTGCCAGCAGCTTAAGTGTGGGGACCACCTCGAATACGCAGTATTTT NA TRBV7-2 NA TRBJ2-3
CASSSQGRGANVLTF TGTGCCAGCAGCTCACAGGGGAGGGGGGCCAACGTCCTGACTTTC NA TRBV11-1 NA TRBJ2-6
CASSQEGQRSSGNTIYF TGTGCCAGCAGCCAAGAGGGACAGCGAAGCTCTGGAAACACCATATATTTT NA TRBV4-2 TRBD1 TRBJ1-3
CASSWVAGSTDTQYF TGTGCCAGCAGCTGGGTAGCGGGAAGCACAGATACGCAGTATTTT few TRBV12-3/TRBV12-4 TRBD2 TRBJ2-3
CASSFSPTSGAQETQYF TGCGCCAGCAGCTTCTCTCCGACTAGCGGGGCCCAAGAGACCCAGTACTTC NA TRBV5-1 TRBD2 TRBJ2-5
CASSLAGGGVFKVQFF TGTGCCAGCAGCTTAGCGGGTGGGGGCGTATTTAAGGTCCAGTTCTTC NA TRBV11-2 NA TRBJ2-1
CSAGRTGVAETQYF TGCAGTGCTGGGAGGACAGGGGTGGCAGAGACCCAGTACTTC NA TRBV20-1 TRBD1 TRBJ2-5